This T cell receptor beta chain was observed in a study of T cells in women clearing cervical HPV infection. Across the study: Case blood was drawn a median approximately 21 weeks after lesion detection.

The study's findings and limits: Repertoire richness, not evenness, was significantly elevated in CIN3+ cases versus controls.

Turning to this clone: Its antigen is as yet unknown.

Profiled with immunoSEQ multiplex PCR; TCRdb holds only in-frame clones, not every one. Recorded for this sample: tens of thousands of clones. Source material: blood buffy coat. The sequence was collected from a woman aged 18 to 69 with a cervical HPV16 infection that either progressed to CIN3+ or cleared (not recorded which).

CDR3 residues: CASTSGTVNEKLFF. Incomplete CDR3 DNA: TGTGCCAGCACCTCCGGGACTGTCAATGAAAAA. J is TRBJ1-4 and V is TRBV7-9; D is possibly TRBD1 (5 bases). Read coverage stops 3 residues before the CDR3 terminus; the germline J gene supplies the remainder. Per the germline V gene, CDR1 is SEHNR and CDR2 is FQNEAQ (reference sequence). The germline V and J ends were trimmed by 7 bases and 5 bases, with 14 bases remaining between them. This CDR3 is 14 amino acids long.